This TCR beta chain was identified in a study of blood T cell repertoires in COVID-19. Turning to the study itself: Both acute and convalescent COVID-19 samples were obtained from the United States, Italy and Spain.

As processed by the authors: Cell counts per sample came from amplifying reference gene primers. The protocol was immunoSEQ multiplex PCR, while the TCRdb copy is restricted to in-frame clones and leaves out a portion. The DNA gave D and trimming, while V, J and clone size come from that table. The table lists 200,000 to 300,000 clones, about 85% of them singletons, with 4.2% in the top ten. The CDR3 sequence is 20 residues long. Per germline, CDR1 SNHLY and CDR2 FYNNEI. The V gene end was trimmed by 1 base and the J gene end by 6 bases; junction bases not matched to a gene: 20. V and J are TRBV2 and TRBJ2-1; 8 nucleotides agree with TRBD2. The sequencing sample was made of peripheral blood. This receptor was obtained from a man aged 60-69 years with acute or convalescent COVID-19. The CDR3 spells CASSEEGRAGVFSGVNEQFF. The CDR3 nucleotides are TGTGCCAGCAGTGAAGAAGGTCGAGCGGGAGTTTTTTCTGGGGTCAATGAGCAGTTCTTC.